The 18 T cell receptor beta chains in this list originate from one sample, sequenced in a study of T-cell memory formation after mild COVID-19. One entry per CDR3 protein results from TCRdb running MiXCR on the 5' RACE reads. The sample records roughly 550,000 distinct CDR3 sequences, around 20% being singletons. Sequenced input: PBMCs or a T cell subset sorted from them (not recorded which). These receptors were collected from an adult woman who had mild COVID-19 (a few samples of this study predate the infection). Cell type and time point are not known.

Many counts were recorded for this clonotype. The chain links TRBV18 to TRBJ2-2; possibly TRBD1 for D (6 bases). The CDR3 spans 14 residues. Trimming took off 5 bases at V and 1 base at J, with 8 bases between the two ends. Germline-derived CDR1 and CDR2 are KGHSH and LQKENI. The CDR3 nucleotides read TGTGCCAGCTCAGACAGGAGGAACACCGGGGAGCTGTTTTTT. Protein product: CASSDRRNTGELFF.

The J gene is TRBJ2-3, the V gene TRBV7-8; tentatively, D is TRBD2 (7 bases). The CDR3 is 17 residues long. CDR1 is SGHVS and CDR2 is FQNEAQ in the germline V gene. The V end was cut by 5 bases, the J end by 4 bases, with 22 bases between. CDR3 residues: CASSALWGGASADTQYF. The CDR3, as DNA: TGTGCCAGCAGCGCCCTTTGGGGGGGGGCCTCCGCAGATACGCAGTATTTT.

This clonotype has only a few counts. V is TRBV5-1 and J is TRBJ1-1, with D maybe TRBD1 (5 bases). The CDR3 sequence is 15 residues long. V lost 3 bases and J lost 1, with 13 bases in between. In germline, CDR1 is SGHRS, CDR2 YFSETQ. This chain's CDR3 is CASSSTGQSNTEAFF. CDR3 coding DNA: TGCGCCAGCAGCTCAACCGGACAATCGAACACTGAAGCTTTCTTT.

This clonotype appeared a few times. The chain carries TRBV3-1 and TRBJ2-5, with D possibly being TRBD1 or TRBD2 (5 bases each). The CDR3 spans 13 residues. Germline-derived CDR1 and CDR2 are LGHDT and YNNKEL (reference sequence). The V and J ends lost 3 bases and 5 bases respectively, with 10 bases between them. CDR3 nucleotides: TGTGCCAGCAGCCACGGGACGAGGGAGACCCAGTACTTC. It yields the protein CASSHGTRETQYF.

This chain links TRBV12-3 or TRBV12-4 with TRBJ2-7, with D unresolved. The ends were cut back, 5 bases at V and 6 bases at J, with 8 bases in the middle. CDR3 length equals 11 residues. CDR3: CASSANGEQYF. In DNA form, the CDR3 reads TGTGCCAGCAGTGCAAATGGCGAGCAGTACTTC.

There are a few counts of this clonotype. The chain has TRBV12-3 or TRBV12-4 and TRBJ2-1; 10 bases are shared with TRBD2. CDR3 length equals 14 residues. V was pared by 4 bases and J by 6 bases, with 3 bases of the junction left unmatched. The CDR3 bases are TGTGCCAGCAGTTCTAGCGGGAGTTTCAATGAGCAGTTCTTC. The encoded protein is CASSSSGSFNEQFF.

The V gene is TRBV3-1, the J gene TRBJ2-7; tentatively, D is TRBD1 (6 bases). This CDR3 spans 15 amino acids. The V gene's germline CDR1 is LGHDT and CDR2 YNNKEL (reference sequence). With 4 bases removed from V and 0 bases from J, the gap between germline ends came to 13 bases. CDR3 amino acids: CASSPQGKSSYEQYF. The CDR3 bases are TGTGCCAGCAGCCCTCAGGGGAAGAGCTCCTACGAGCAGTACTTC.

The rearrangement uses TRBV20-1 and TRBJ1-1; D gene uncertain. The V end lost 0 bases, the J end lost 4 bases, and 12 bases lay between the germline ends. This CDR3 has 14 residues. CDR1 is DFQATT and CDR2 is SNEGSKA in the germline V gene (reference sequence). The DNA of the CDR3 is TGCAGTGCTAGAGAGGTGGGTCAAGGCACTGAAGCTTTCTTT. This gives the protein CSAREVGQGTEAFF.

This clonotype occurred a few times. This rearrangement joins TRBV19 to TRBJ1-5; possible D gene TRBD1, 6 bases. Deletions cut 2 bases from V and 2 bases from J, with 10 bases between. Per the germline V gene, CDR1 is LNHDA and CDR2 is SQIVND (reference sequence). The CDR3 loop spans 15 amino acids. The CDR3 loop is CASSINRAGNQPQHF. The DNA for the CDR3 is TGTGCCAGTAGTATAAACAGGGCCGGCAATCAGCCCCAGCATTTT.

This clonotype was found a few times. This chain links TRBV12-3 or TRBV12-4 with TRBJ1-2; D perhaps matches TRBD1 (5 bases). V lost 6 bases, J lost 4 bases, and 15 bases lay in between. The CDR3 covers 14 residues. The CDR3 nucleotides are TGTGCCAGCAGCCGCCCCGAGACAGCCTATGGCTACACCTTC. Its protein is CASSRPETAYGYTF.

This clonotype turned up a few times. The chain couples TRBV3-1 to TRBJ1-2; 7 bases align to TRBD1. Unmatched junction bases numbered 7, after V lost 1 base and J lost 8 bases. The germline gives CDR1 LGHDT, CDR2 YNNKEL (reference sequence). This CDR3 contains 14 residues. The CDR3 sequence is CASSQVPGGEGYTF. CDR3 coding DNA: TGTGCCAGCAGCCAAGTCCCAGGGGGAGAAGGCTACACCTTC. The variable domain in full, with the rest retrieved from reference TRBV3-1 and TRBJ1-2, is DTAVSQTPKYLVTQMGNDKSIKCEQNLGHDTMYWYKQDSKKFLKIMFSYNNKELIINETVPNRFSPKSPDKAHLNLHINSLELGDSAVYFCASSQVPGGEGYTFGSGTRLTVV.

The chain combines TRBV6-2 or TRBV6-3 with TRBJ2-3; 7 bases align to TRBD2. The junction had 8 bases not matched to a gene; V was cut back by 9 bases and J by 2 bases. Germline V gene data show CDR1 as MNHEY and CDR2 as SVGEGT. The CDR3 has 14 amino acids. CDR3 sequence: CASKLSGNTDTQYF. In DNA form, the CDR3 reads TGTGCCAGTAAGCTGAGCGGGAACACAGATACGCAGTATTTT.

This clonotype showed up many times. The genes are TRBV4-2 and TRBJ2-1, with 9 positions matching TRBD2. The length of the CDR3 is 15 residues. The V and J ends lost 1 base and 7 bases, in that order; junction bases with no gene match: 5. Germline V CDR1 and CDR2: LGHNA, YNFKEQ. CDR3 nucleotide sequence: TGTGCCAGCAGCCAAGTTGCGGGAGGGCCGAATGAGCAGTTCTTC. As protein: CASSQVAGGPNEQFF.

V usage is TRBV5-6 and J usage is TRBJ2-1, with 7 bases lining up with TRBD1. The germline V gene encodes CDR1 SGHDT and CDR2 YYEEEE. The CDR3 has 14 residues. V dropped 3 bases and J dropped 2; count of bases not matched to a gene: 2. CDR3 amino acids: CASSSGQAYNEQFF. CDR3 coding DNA: TGTGCCAGCAGCTCTGGACAGGCCTACAATGAGCAGTTCTTC.

This chain connects TRBV6-5 to TRBJ2-3, with 11 bases that match TRBD2. The V gene's germline CDR1 is MNHEY and CDR2 SVGAGI. With 6 bases clipped from V and 0 bases from J, the junction kept 11 bases outside the gene matches. This CDR3 comprises 18 residues. CDR3 protein: CASSQLAGAGRSTDTQYF. The CDR3, as DNA: TGTGCCAGCAGCCAACTAGCGGGGGCGGGGAGAAGCACAGATACGCAGTATTTT.

This clonotype appeared a few times. V and J are TRBV29-1 and TRBJ1-1, with D unresolved. The germline V and J ends were trimmed by 6 bases and 5 bases, with 13 bases remaining between them. Germline CDR1 reads SQVTM; CDR2 reads ANQGSEA. The CDR3 is 12 amino acids. In DNA, the CDR3 is TGCAGCGTATTTGGAGGAAATACTGAAGCTTTCTTT. It specifies CSVFGGNTEAFF.

The rearrangement links TRBV7-9 to TRBJ2-1; no clear D gene. The length of the CDR3 is 15 residues. The germline V and J ends were trimmed by 1 base and 3 bases, with 10 bases remaining between them. The germline V gene encodes CDR1 SEHNR and CDR2 FQNEAQ (reference sequence). The CDR3 region is CASSLDLGFYNEQFF. Written as DNA, the CDR3 is TGTGCCAGCAGCTTAGATCTGGGGTTCTACAATGAGCAGTTCTTC.

This clonotype has more than one count but fewer than ten. This rearrangement joins TRBV29-1 to TRBJ2-1; no clear D gene. Trimming pared 4 bases from V and 4 bases from J, leaving 8 bases between. This CDR3 contains 12 residues. Germline values: CDR1 SQVTM, CDR2 ANQGSEA. The chain's CDR3 is CSVVFGYNEQFF. The CDR3 coding sequence is TGCAGCGTTGTGTTCGGATACAATGAGCAGTTCTTC.